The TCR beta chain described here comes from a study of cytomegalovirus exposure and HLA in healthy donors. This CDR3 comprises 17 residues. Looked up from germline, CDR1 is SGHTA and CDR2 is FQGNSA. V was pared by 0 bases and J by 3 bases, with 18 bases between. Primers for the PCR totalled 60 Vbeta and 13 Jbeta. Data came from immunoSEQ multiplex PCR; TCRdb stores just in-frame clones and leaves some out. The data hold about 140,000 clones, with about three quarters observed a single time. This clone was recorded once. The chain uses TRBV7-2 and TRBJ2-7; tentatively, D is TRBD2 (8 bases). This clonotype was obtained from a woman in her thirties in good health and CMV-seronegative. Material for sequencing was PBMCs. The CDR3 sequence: CASSLAGRGRRVYEQYF. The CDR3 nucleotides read TGTGCCAGCAGCTTAGCCGGGAGGGGGCGCAGGGTCTACGAGCAGTACTTC.